The sequence of this T cell receptor (beta chain) was determined in a study of T-cell reconstitution after alpha-beta-depleted transplantation in children. This clonotype was counted many times. Its matching antigen is unknown. The study's findings and limits: Newly generated T cells supplied most T-cell counts and diversity one year post-transplant. Some patients owed their high day-60 TCRbeta diversity to surviving recipient T cells and thymic progenitors. Several hundred expanded graft clones reportedly supplied alpha-beta T cells about two months after transplant.

A TCRbeta library incorporating unique molecular identifiers was prepared. TCRdb redid the calling of the PCR reads with MiXCR, one entry per CDR3 protein. This table has around 580,000 distinct CDR3 sequences, about a quarter appearing once. The CDR3 consists of 15 residues. The germline V gene has CDR1 SGHRS and CDR2 YFSETQ. Trimming stripped 0 bases from V and 2 bases from J, with 9 bases between. The receptor was isolated from a boy under two years old with Wiskott-Aldrich syndrome, due to receive a stem cell transplant. The gene calls are TRBV5-1 and TRBJ2-1; D possibly corresponds to TRBD1 (5 bases). Sequenced here: PBMCs, sampled before TCRalphabeta/CD19-depleted stem cell transplant. This CDR3 is CASSLGQGTYNEQFF. Written as DNA, the CDR3 is TGCGCCAGCAGCTTGGGGCAGGGTACCTACAATGAGCAGTTCTTC.